The 30 T cell receptor beta chains reported below all come from one sample, sequenced in a study of blood T cell repertoires in COVID-19. TCRdb's table, derived via immunoSEQ multiplex PCR, lists solely in-frame clones and lacks some. The sample records about 110,000 clones, about 85% being singletons. The specimen was peripheral blood. The source of these receptors is a human donor in a cohort sampled during active COVID-19.

The rearrangement joins TRBV27 to TRBJ2-6, with 8 positions matching TRBD1. CDR1 is MNHEY and CDR2 is SMNVEV in the germline V gene (reference sequence). This CDR3 has 15 amino acids. V was pared by 7 bases and J by 2 bases, with 4 bases of the junction left unmatched. The CDR3 region is CASTRTGPGANVLTF. The DNA of the CDR3 is TGTGCCAGCACTCGGACAGGGCCTGGGGCCAACGTCCTGACTTTC.

The J gene is TRBJ2-1, the V gene TRBV6-5; 11 positions agree with TRBD2. Germline V gives CDR1 MNHEY, CDR2 SVGAGI. The V gene end was trimmed by 4 bases and the J gene end by 8 bases; junction bases not matched to a gene: 10. The CDR3 loop spans 16 amino acids. The CDR3 reads CASSLRTSGSFDEQFF. DNA of the CDR3: TGTGCCAGCAGTTTACGAACTAGCGGGAGTTTCGATGAGCAGTTCTTC.

V and J are TRBV28 and TRBJ2-7, with D perhaps matching TRBD1 (5 bases). In germline, CDR1 is MDHEN, CDR2 SYDVKM. Trimming took 5 bases from V and 3 from J, leaving 23 bases between them. The CDR3 totals 17 residues. The CDR3 reads CASSTTVTQGRGYEQYF. The CDR3 DNA reads as TGTGCCAGCAGTACTACCGTAACGCAGGGCCGTGGCTACGAGCAGTACTTC.

The CDR3: CASSEGQGIHEQYF. DNA for the CDR3: TGCGCCAGCAGCGAGGGACAGGGGATCCACGAGCAGTACTTC. The chain links TRBV5-1 to TRBJ2-7, with 10 bases matching TRBD1. Trimming removed 4 bases from V and 5 bases from J; junction bases left unmatched: 6. In germline, CDR1 is SGHRS, CDR2 YFSETQ. CDR3 length equals 14 residues.

This clone has a handful of counts. This chain uses TRBV6-6 with TRBJ1-3; unclear D gene. Trimming removed 7 bases from V and 0 bases from J, with 13 bases in between. CDR1 and CDR2 from the germline V gene are MNHNY and SVGAGI (reference sequence). The CDR3 extends over 15 amino acids. CDR3 nucleotide sequence: TGTGCCAGCACCTACAGTTCTATCTCTGGAAACACCATATATTTT. Translation: CASTYSSISGNTIYF.

The chain is built from TRBV3-1 (or the pseudogene TRBV3-2) and TRBJ2-7, with 8 bases aligning to TRBD1. The J segment lost 3 bases and the V segment lost 3 bases, leaving 10 bases of the junction unmatched. The CDR3 totals 16 residues. Germline CDR1 and CDR2: LGHDT and YNNKEL (reference sequence). The CDR3 loop is CASSHLPGTGDYEQYF. The CDR3 region has the DNA TGTGCCAGCAGCCACCTTCCAGGGACAGGAGACTACGAGCAGTACTTC.

This clone showed up just a few times. The rearrangement joins TRBV7-3 to TRBJ2-7; D is uncertain. From germline, CDR1 is SGHTA and CDR2 FQGTGA. The CDR3 is 14 residues long. Trimming left V 2 bases short and J 2 bases short, with 10 bases between. CDR3 region: CASSLGMTPYEQYF. The CDR3 DNA reads TGTGCCAGCAGCTTAGGAATGACTCCCTACGAGCAGTACTTC.

V and J are TRBV14 and TRBJ1-1; D not certain. The V end was cut by 3 bases, the J end by 3 bases, with 14 bases between. The germline V gene encodes CDR1 SGHDN and CDR2 FVKESK. The CDR3 runs 15 residues. The CDR3 reads CASSHKWGADTEAFF. The CDR3 bases are TGTGCCAGCAGCCATAAGTGGGGAGCGGACACTGAAGCTTTCTTT.

V usage is TRBV10-3 and J usage is TRBJ2-2; possibly TRBD1 for D (6 bases). CDR1 is ENHRY, CDR2 SYGVKD, per germline. This CDR3 comprises 16 residues. V dropped 2 bases and J dropped 6 bases, with 16 bases sitting between them. CDR3 nucleotides: TGTGCCATCAGTGAGATGTTTTGGACAGACGCCGGGGAGCTGTTTTTT. Its translation is CAISEMFWTDAGELFF.

The genes are TRBV11-3 and TRBJ2-2; D possibly corresponds to TRBD1 (6 bases). This CDR3 is built from 15 residues. V shed 4 bases and J shed 5 bases, with 14 bases lying between them. Germline lookup yields CDR1 SGHNT and CDR2 YENEEA. The CDR3, as DNA: TGTGCCAGCAGCTGGGGGTCCAGGGGAACCGGGGAGCTGTTTTTT. Its translation is CASSWGSRGTGELFF.

The genes are TRBV28 and TRBJ1-2; D is unresolved. V was shortened by 5 bases and J by 4 bases, with 5 bases between the two germline ends. CDR3 length: 11 amino acids. Germline CDR1 is MDHEN and CDR2 is SYDVKM. The CDR3 loop reads CASSQVYGYTF. As DNA, the CDR3 is TGTGCCAGCAGTCAGGTCTATGGCTACACCTTC.

V gene TRBV9 combines with J gene TRBJ1-1; D unclear. The CDR3 has 15 amino acids. Trimming left V 4 bases short and J 6 bases short, with 19 bases between. Germline CDR1 and CDR2: SGDLS and YYNGEE. CDR3 sequence: CASSPGSPFGAEAFF. CDR3 sequence (DNA): TGTGCCAGCAGCCCGGGATCCCCATTCGGCGCTGAAGCTTTCTTT.

This rearrangement joins TRBV5-1 to TRBJ2-3; D is ambiguous. The CDR3 has 15 amino acids. V lost 1 base and J 2 bases, leaving 11 bases between the germline ends. CDR1 is SGHRS, CDR2 YFSETQ, per germline. Here the CDR3 DNA reads TGCGCCAGCAGCTTGTTTGCGGAACCCACAGATACGCAGTATTTT. It yields the protein CASSLFAEPTDTQYF.

The genes are TRBV7-2 and TRBJ2-1; possibly TRBD2 for D (6 bases). The CDR3 spans 13 residues. The germline gives CDR1 SGHTA, CDR2 FQGNSA. The V gene lost 1 base and the J gene lost 10 bases, with 11 bases spanning the gap. The chain's CDR3 is CASSLVLRGEQFF. The CDR3 nucleotides are TGTGCCAGCAGCTTAGTTCTTCGGGGGGAGCAGTTCTTC.

The chain couples TRBV10-2 to TRBJ2-1; 12 positions match TRBD2. Germline CDR1 WSHSY, CDR2 SAAADI. Trimming cost V 4 bases and J 6 bases; bases outside gene matches: 16. This CDR3 has 19 residues. CDR3: CASSVPTSGGAGWGNEQFF. The CDR3 DNA follows: TGCGCCAGCAGTGTTCCGACTAGCGGGGGCGCCGGGTGGGGCAATGAGCAGTTCTTC.

The CDR3 DNA reads as TGTGCCAGCAGGGACAGGGTTACCTACGAGCAGTACTTC. Protein product: CASRDRVTYEQYF. The chain has TRBV6-5 and TRBJ2-7; 8 bases match TRBD1. V lost 6 bases, J lost 2 bases, and 3 bases stayed unmatched. The CDR3 sequence is 13 residues long. Germline loops: CDR1 MNHEY, CDR2 SVGAGI.

This sequence joins TRBV24-1 and TRBJ2-3; TRBD2 aligns across 7 bases. Germline V gene sequence: CDR1 KGHDR, CDR2 SFDVKD. Trimming at V came to 7 bases and at J to 5 bases, leaving 5 bases not matched to a gene. CDR3 length equals 13 residues. CDR3 residues: CATRDTGGDTQYF. CDR3 in DNA: TGTGCCACCAGAGATACGGGGGGAGATACGCAGTATTTT.

This clone was seen once. The chain uses TRBV4-3 and TRBJ1-5, with 8 bases identical to TRBD1. The germline V gene encodes CDR1 LGHNA and CDR2 YSLEER. V gave up 1 base and J gave up 4 bases; unmatched junction bases: 3. CDR3 length equals 15 residues. The CDR3 nucleotides are TGCGCCAGCAGCCAAGGACGGACAGGGAATCAGCCCCAGCATTTT. This gives the protein CASSQGRTGNQPQHF.

The chain links TRBV28 to TRBJ1-5, with a tentative D call TRBD1 (6 bases). From germline, CDR1 is MDHEN and CDR2 SYDVKM. V lost 5 bases and J 3 bases, leaving 20 bases between the germline ends. The CDR3 covers 17 residues. DNA of the CDR3: TGTGCCAGCAGTCCGCTGGGCCCCAGGGGAATCAATCAGCCCCAGCATTTT. This sequence encodes CASSPLGPRGINQPQHF.

V gene TRBV6-6 combines with J gene TRBJ2-3, with 9 bases lining up with TRBD1. The germline V gene has CDR1 MNHNY and CDR2 SVGAGI (reference sequence). V lost 8 bases and J lost 1; bases outside the gene matches: 7. The CDR3 loop spans 15 amino acids. CDR3 amino acids: CASSDRDRGTDTQYF. Here the CDR3 DNA reads TGTGCCAGCTCGGACCGGGACAGGGGCACAGATACGCAGTATTTT.

This rearrangement joins TRBV12-3 or TRBV12-4 to TRBJ1-2; D perhaps matches TRBD1 (5 bases). The CDR3 consists of 12 residues. V lost 1 base, J lost 10 bases, and 10 bases lay in between. The CDR3 loop reads CASSLGTLVYTF. DNA for the CDR3: TGTGCCAGCAGTTTAGGGACATTGGTCTACACCTTC.

The genes are TRBV18 and TRBJ1-5, with TRBD1 identical over 7 bases. Germline CDR1 is KGHSH and CDR2 is LQKENI. V lost 4 bases and J lost 5; bases outside the gene matches: 8. This CDR3 region has 15 residues. The DNA of the CDR3 is TGTGCCAGCTCACGACAGGGTTTTGGGGATCAGCCCCAGCATTTT. As protein: CASSRQGFGDQPQHF.

In its sample, this clone was seen once. The rearrangement links TRBV5-1 to TRBJ1-1, with TRBD1 matching 9 bases. CDR1 is SGHRS and CDR2 is YFSETQ in the germline V gene. This CDR3 spans 14 amino acids. J was trimmed by 0 bases and V by 4 bases; bases with no gene match: 1. DNA of the CDR3: TGCGCCAGCAGCGGACAGGGGTTGAACACTGAAGCTTTCTTT. This gives the protein CASSGQGLNTEAFF.

This clone was recorded only once. The chain joins TRBV4-3 to TRBJ1-5, with 7 bases aligning to TRBD1. The V gene end was trimmed by 0 bases and the J gene end by 5 bases; junction bases not matched to a gene: 10. Germline V gene sequence: CDR1 LGHNA, CDR2 YSLEER. The CDR3 loop spans 17 amino acids. The CDR3 loop is CASSQDVGRGVHQPQHF. The DNA of the CDR3 is TGCGCCAGCAGCCAAGACGTCGGCAGGGGGGTCCATCAGCCCCAGCATTTT.

The chain is built from TRBV5-6 and TRBJ2-5, with D maybe TRBD1 (6 bases). This CDR3 has 14 residues. CDR1 and CDR2 (germline): SGHDT, YYEEEE. V shed 2 bases and J shed 1 base, with 9 bases lying between them. As DNA, the CDR3 is TGTGCCAGCAGCTTAACAGGGACCCAAGAGACCCAGTACTTC. Translating gives CASSLTGTQETQYF.

The V and J genes are TRBV5-1 and TRBJ1-1; TRBD1 matches 7 bases. Germline V lookup: CDR1 SGHRS, CDR2 YFSETQ. V trimming: 3 bases; J trimming: 6 bases; junction bases outside the gene matches: 8. This CDR3 spans 14 amino acids. CDR3 coding DNA: TGCGCCAGCAGCTCGACAGGGTGGTTAGCTGAAGCTTTCTTT. The encoded protein is CASSSTGWLAEAFF.

A word on this clone: The sample carries other DNA sequences with the same CDR3. This chain links TRBV12-3 or TRBV12-4 with TRBJ2-7; D is possibly TRBD1 (5 bases). Between the trimmed V and J ends, which lost 5 bases and 2 bases, there was a span of 7 bases. The CDR3 is 12 residues long. The CDR3 region has the DNA TGTGCCAGCAGTCGACAGACCTACGAGCAGTACTTC. Its translation is CASSRQTYEQYF.

The chain recombines TRBV6-1 with TRBJ1-6; 7 nucleotides line up with TRBD1. This CDR3 spans 15 amino acids. Germline V CDR1 and CDR2: MNHNS, SASEGT. V shed 2 bases and J 10 bases; nucleotides not matched to a gene: 8. The CDR3 sequence: CASSESYRGESPLHF. The CDR3 nucleotides read TGTGCCAGCAGTGAAAGCTACAGGGGAGAGTCACCCCTCCACTTT.

This sequence joins TRBV2 and TRBJ2-1, with D maybe TRBD1 (5 bases). Trimming removed 7 bases from V and 3 bases from J, with 10 bases in between. The CDR3 covers 13 residues. In germline, CDR1 is SNHLY, CDR2 FYNNEI. The DNA for the CDR3 is TGTGCCAGCAAATGGACAAACTACAATGAGCAGTTCTTC. Translated: CASKWTNYNEQFF.

The V gene is TRBV3-1 (or the pseudogene TRBV3-2), the J gene TRBJ2-1; 7 positions match TRBD2. After removal of 3 bases from V and 7 bases from J, the junction contained 9 bases not matched to a gene. Germline-derived CDR1 and CDR2 are LGHDT and YNNKEL (reference sequence). The CDR3 is 15 residues long. The CDR3 DNA reads as TGTGCCAGCAGCCACATCCGGGACTATTGGAATGAGCAGTTCTTC. It specifies CASSHIRDYWNEQFF.